Following are 9 T cell receptor beta chains from one sample sequenced in a study of blood T cell repertoires in COVID-19. Profiled with immunoSEQ multiplex PCR; TCRdb holds only in-frame clones, not every one. Among over 200,000 clones, about 86% were seen once, and the ten largest hold approximately 3.1%. The sample comprised PBMCs or T cells enriched from blood (not recorded which). The receptors originated from a woman in her fifties or sixties in a cohort exposed to, infected with or recovered from COVID-19 (not recorded which).

This chain uses TRBV9 with TRBJ2-2, with TRBD2 matching 7 bases. V lost 3 bases to trimming and J lost 4 bases; unmatched junction nucleotides: 3. The CDR3 is 14 residues long. Germline values: CDR1 SGDLS, CDR2 YYNGEE. The CDR3 reads CASSARTSTGELFF. CDR3 nucleotides: TGTGCCAGCAGCGCCCGGACTAGCACCGGGGAGCTGTTTTTT.

The chain uses TRBV7-2 and TRBJ1-2; unclear D gene. The V and J ends lost 2 bases and 9 bases respectively, with 13 bases between them. There are 13 residues in the CDR3. Germline V lookup: CDR1 SGHTA, CDR2 FQGNSA. CDR3 in amino acids: CASSLFVELSYTF. CDR3 DNA: TGTGCCAGCAGCTTATTTGTCGAGCTGAGCTACACCTTC.

This rearrangement joins TRBV29-1 to TRBJ2-3, with TRBD2 matching over 7 bases. Trimming took 6 bases from V and 1 from J; bases not matched to a gene: 4. This CDR3 comprises 13 residues. The germline gives CDR1 SQVTM, CDR2 ANQGSEA. The CDR3, as DNA: TGCAGCGTGACGGCGGGGGGCACAGATACGCAGTATTTT. It translates to CSVTAGGTDTQYF.

The chain has TRBV5-1 and TRBJ2-2; D not certain. Germline V gives CDR1 SGHRS, CDR2 YFSETQ. The CDR3 length is 13 residues. V was clipped by 5 bases and J by 6 bases, with 11 bases between them. The CDR3 spells CASSVGGPGELFF. In DNA form, the CDR3 reads TGCGCCAGCAGTGTTGGCGGTCCCGGGGAGCTGTTTTTT. The variable domain in full, with the rest retrieved from reference TRBV5-1 and TRBJ2-2, is KAGVTQTPRYLIKTRGQQVTLSCSPISGHRSVSWYQQTPGQGLQFLFEYFSETQRNKGNFPGRFSGRQFSNSRSEMNVSTLELGDSALYLCASSVGGPGELFFGEGSRLTVL.

This rearrangement joins TRBV7-2 to TRBJ2-3; 11 bases are shared with TRBD2. Germline V CDR1 and CDR2: SGHTA, FQGNSA. J was trimmed by 4 bases and V by 5 bases; bases with no gene match: 8. The CDR3 runs 16 residues. The CDR3 nucleotides are TGTGCCAGCAGCCTCTTAGCGGGGGGGTCGGCAGATACGCAGTATTTT. Protein product: CASSLLAGGSADTQYF.

The chain couples TRBV23-1 to TRBJ2-6; tentatively, D is TRBD2 (6 bases). TRBV23-1 is given ORF status, its function remaining uncertain. The CDR3 is 18 residues long. V was trimmed by 0 bases and J by 0 bases, leaving 12 bases between them. The chain's CDR3 is CASSQSEGQGSGANVLTF. The CDR3 DNA follows: TGCGCCAGCAGTCAATCGGAGGGGCAGGGCTCTGGGGCCAACGTCCTGACTTTC.

This chain uses TRBV7-9 with TRBJ2-5; perhaps TRBD2 as D (6 bases). The V gene lost 1 base and the J gene lost 4 bases, with 7 bases spanning the gap. Per germline, CDR1 SEHNR and CDR2 FQNEAQ (reference sequence). This CDR3 contains 13 residues. CDR3 loop: CASSLGGGETQYF. CDR3 DNA: TGTGCCAGCAGCTTAGGGGGAGGAGAGACCCAGTACTTC.

The chain employs TRBV6-5 and TRBJ1-1; no clear D gene. Germline V lookup: CDR1 MNHEY, CDR2 SVGAGI. V was cut by 2 bases and J by 9 bases, with 13 bases left in between. The CDR3 contains 13 residues. The CDR3: CASSYVSQPKAFF. Here the CDR3 DNA reads TGTGCCAGCAGTTACGTTTCCCAACCTAAAGCTTTCTTT.

The rearrangement joins TRBV4-1 to TRBJ2-1; TRBD2 aligns across 7 bases. The germline gives CDR1 MGHRA, CDR2 YSYEKL. Losses at the gene ends were 8 bases for V and 2 bases for J; bases not matched to a gene: 6. This CDR3 comprises 14 residues. The CDR3 DNA is TGCGCCAGCCGGCGCGGGGGAACCTACAATGAGCAGTTCTTC. Translation gives CASRRGGTYNEQFF.